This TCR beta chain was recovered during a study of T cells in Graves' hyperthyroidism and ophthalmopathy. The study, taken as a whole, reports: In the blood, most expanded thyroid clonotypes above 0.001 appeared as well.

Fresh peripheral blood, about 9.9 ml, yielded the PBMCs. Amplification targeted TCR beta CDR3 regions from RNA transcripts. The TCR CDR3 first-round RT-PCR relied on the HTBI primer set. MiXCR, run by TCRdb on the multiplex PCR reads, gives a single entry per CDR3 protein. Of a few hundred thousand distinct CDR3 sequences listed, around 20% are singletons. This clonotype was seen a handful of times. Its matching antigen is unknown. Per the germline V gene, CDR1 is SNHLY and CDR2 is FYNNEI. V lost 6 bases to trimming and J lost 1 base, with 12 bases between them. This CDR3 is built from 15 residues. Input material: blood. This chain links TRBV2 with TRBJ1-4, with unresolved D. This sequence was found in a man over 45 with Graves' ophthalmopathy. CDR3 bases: TGTGCCAGCAGGGGAGGAATACGAACTAATGAAAAACTGTTTTTT. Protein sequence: CASRGGIRTNEKLFF. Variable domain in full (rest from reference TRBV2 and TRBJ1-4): EPEVTQTPSHQVTQMGQEVILRCVPISNHLYFYWYRQILGQKVEFLVSFYNNEISEKSEIFDDQFSVERPDGSNFTLKIRSTKLEDSAMYFCASRGGIRTNEKLFFGSGTQLSVL.